Below, 13 T cell receptor beta chains from the same sample are listed, as sequenced in a study of T cell repertoires in urothelial bladder cancer. Repertoires were generated with immunoSEQ multiplex PCR, while TCRdb's copy carries only in-frame clones and drops some. The profile shows about 9,000 clones, roughly 63% of them singletons. Material for sequencing was tumor-infiltrating cells from bladder cancer. The receptor set was obtained from a human donor with urothelial carcinoma.

J is TRBJ2-1 and V is TRBV7-2; TRBD1 is a possible D gene (8 bases). CDR1 SGHTA and CDR2 FQGNSA come from the germline V gene. Trimming took 5 bases from V and 3 from J, leaving 20 bases between them. The CDR3 length is 17 residues. The DNA for the CDR3 is TGTGCCAGCAGCCATTCTCGGACAGGGAGGGACTACAATGAGCAGTTCTTC. Protein product: CASSHSRTGRDYNEQFF.

The CDR3 reads CARSCSDRGYKNIQYF. CDR3 in DNA: TGTGCCAGAAGCTGTTCGGACAGGGGTTACAAAAACATTCAGTACTTC. The chain carries TRBV5-3 and TRBJ2-4; the match to TRBD1 covers 9 bases. TRBV5-3 is recorded as an ORF, its role being uncertain. The V and J ends lost 3 bases and 3 bases, in that order; junction bases with no gene match: 7. The CDR3 runs to 16 residues.

The rearrangement joins TRBV9 to TRBJ2-5; 7 positions agree with TRBD1. The CDR3 is 14 amino acids. From germline, CDR1 is SGDLS and CDR2 YYNGEE. V dropped 3 bases and J dropped 2; count of bases not matched to a gene: 4. CDR3 sequence reads: CASSAGQVQETQYF. The CDR3 DNA reads TGTGCCAGCAGCGCCGGACAGGTACAAGAGACCCAGTACTTC. Variable domain in full (rest from reference TRBV9 and TRBJ2-5): DSGVTQTPKHLITATGQRVTLRCSPRSGDLSVYWYQQSLDQGLQFLIQYYNGEERAKGNILERFSAQQFPDLHSELNLSSLELGDSALYFCASSAGQVQETQYFGPGTRLLVL.

The chain joins TRBV7-3 to TRBJ2-1, with a tentative D call TRBD1 (6 bases). Germline CDR1 reads SGHTA; CDR2 reads FQGTGA. The CDR3 spans 14 residues. V was shortened by 4 bases and J by 5 bases, with 12 bases between the two germline ends. The CDR3 nucleotides read TGTGCCAGCAGCTCAGGGGTCGGGGACAATGAGCAGTTCTTC. Translation gives CASSSGVGDNEQFF.

This rearrangement joins TRBV10-3 to TRBJ2-5, with a tentative D call TRBD2 (5 bases). The CDR3 spans 15 residues. Trimming removed 6 bases at V and 4 bases at J, with 18 bases between. Germline assignment: CDR1 ENHRY and CDR2 SYGVKD. The DNA of the CDR3 is TGTGCCATCAGGGACTCCGGCTACCCAGGAGAGACCCAGTACTTC. Its protein is CAIRDSGYPGETQYF.

The rearrangement joins TRBV11-2 to TRBJ1-1; possibly TRBD1 for D (6 bases). CDR3 length equals 12 residues. Germline V CDR1 and CDR2: SGHAT, FQNNGV. Trimming left V 3 bases short and J 8 bases short, with 10 bases between. CDR3 bases: TGTGCCAGCAGCTTTTGGACAGAAGAAGCTTTCTTT. Encoded protein: CASSFWTEEAFF.

A few counts support this clone. The chain links TRBV7-6 to TRBJ2-3, with 9 positions matching TRBD2. V shed 5 bases, J shed 5 bases, and the junction held 5 bases outside the gene matches. Germline V gene sequence: CDR1 SGHVS, CDR2 FNYEAQ. The CDR3 runs 14 residues. The CDR3 bases are TGTGCCAGCAGCGTGAAGCGGGGGGAAGATACGCAGTATTTT. Its protein is CASSVKRGEDTQYF.

The V gene is TRBV11-2, the J gene TRBJ2-1; TRBD2 matches 11 bases. CDR1 is SGHAT and CDR2 is FQNNGV in the germline V gene. CDR3 size: 17 residues. J gave up 3 bases and V 1 base, and 5 bases lay outside the gene matches. Written as DNA, the CDR3 is TGTGCCAGCAGCTTAGTGGCTAGCGGGGGGTACTACAATGAGCAGTTCTTC. Protein sequence: CASSLVASGGYYNEQFF. Together with reference TRBV11-2 and TRBJ2-1, the CDR3 gives the full variable domain: EAGVAQSPRYKIIEKRQSVAFWCNPISGHATLYWYQQILGQGPKLLIQFQNNGVVDDSQLPKDRFSAERLKGVDSTLKIQPAKLEDSAVYLCASSLVASGGYYNEQFFGPGTRLTVL.

This clone appeared once. The chain is built from TRBV15 and TRBJ2-5, with D hard to call. Per the germline V gene, CDR1 is LNHNV and CDR2 is YYDKDF (reference sequence). Trimming took off 0 bases at V and 7 bases at J, with 9 bases between the two ends. This CDR3 spans 13 amino acids. CDR3 sequence (DNA): TGTGCCACCAGCAGAGATCGCCCAGGGACCCAGTACTTC. Amino acid sequence: CATSRDRPGTQYF.

This chain uses TRBV10-2 with TRBJ2-7; D gene unclear. Trimming shortened V by 6 bases and J by 3 bases, and 12 bases separated the two germline ends. Germline lookup yields CDR1 WSHSY and CDR2 SAAADI. CDR3 length: 13 amino acids. CDR3 nucleotides: TGCGCCAGCAGCCGAGAAGTGGACTACGAGCAGTACTTC. Its protein is CASSREVDYEQYF.

This clone came up a few times. The chain combines TRBV18 with TRBJ1-3, with 9 positions matching TRBD1. Trimming at V came to 3 bases and at J to 4 bases, leaving 4 bases not matched to a gene. The germline CDR1 and CDR2 sequences are KGHSH and LQKENI. This CDR3 region has 15 residues. The CDR3 spells CASSPVTGGGNTIYF. CDR3 coding DNA: TGTGCCAGCTCACCCGTGACAGGGGGAGGAAACACCATATATTTT. The full variable domain, completed using reference TRBV18 and TRBJ1-3, is NAGVMQNPRHLVRRRGQEARLRCSPMKGHSHVYWYRQLPEEGLKFMVYLQKENIIDESGMPKERFSAEFPKEGPSILRIQQVVRGDSAAYFCASSPVTGGGNTIYFGEGSWLTVV.

This clone occurred once. The chain has TRBV5-6 and TRBJ1-1, with D perhaps TRBD1 (5 bases). The V end was cut by 0 bases, the J end by 0 bases, with 6 bases between. Germline V gives CDR1 SGHDT, CDR2 YYEEEE. The CDR3 loop spans 14 amino acids. For the CDR3, the DNA is TGTGCCAGCAGCTTGGGACAGATGAACACTGAAGCTTTCTTT. Translated, it gives CASSLGQMNTEAFF.

This rearrangement joins TRBV4-1 to TRBJ1-2, with 9 bases fitting TRBD1. The V gene end was trimmed by 0 bases and the J gene end by 4 bases; junction bases not matched to a gene: 3. This CDR3 has 15 amino acids. Germline loops: CDR1 MGHRA, CDR2 YSYEKL. CDR3 in amino acids: CASSQETGGLYGYTF. The CDR3 DNA reads TGCGCCAGCAGCCAAGAGACAGGGGGGCTCTATGGCTACACCTTC.